Each of the 27 T cell receptor beta chains below was sequenced from the same sample in a study of blood T cells in healthy people across ages. For the second PCR, which ran for about 7 to 11 cycles, a sample-barcoded 5' primer and a J-beta primer mix were used. TCRdb re-derived calls from the 5' RACE reads in MiXCR, one entry per CDR3 protein. Of 540,000 or so distinct CDR3 sequences in the sample, less than 25% were seen once. A further study also used this sample, focusing on T cells of mothers and their children.

Sequenced: blood. The source is a boy aged 5-17 years in good health.

The chain is built from TRBV11-3 and TRBJ2-5; D ambiguous. The CDR3 consists of 13 residues. The V gene lost 4 bases and the J gene lost 5 bases, with 11 bases spanning the gap. Germline V CDR1 and CDR2: SGHNT, YENEEA. CDR3 sequence reads: CASSYRPRETQYF. CDR3 bases: TGTGCCAGCAGCTATCGACCTCGGGAGACCCAGTACTTC. The complete variable domain, with remaining parts taken from reference TRBV11-3 and TRBJ2-5, reads EAGVVQSPRYKIIEKKQPVAFWCNPISGHNTLYWYLQNLGQGPELLIRYENEEAVDDSQLPKDRFSAERLKGVDSTLKIQPAELGDSAVYLCASSYRPRETQYFGPGTRLLVL.

V is TRBV24-1 and J is TRBJ1-2, with D maybe TRBD1 (5 bases). V was trimmed by 1 base and J by 8 bases, leaving 13 bases between them. Germline lookup yields CDR1 KGHDR and CDR2 SFDVKD. This CDR3 contains 14 residues. CDR3 sequence: CATSDFGRAGGYTF. CDR3 DNA sequence: TGTGCCACCAGTGATTTCGGCAGGGCGGGCGGCTACACCTTC.

A few counts support this clonotype. The V and J genes are TRBV29-1 and TRBJ2-7, with unresolved D. V was trimmed by 4 bases and J by 3 bases, leaving 19 bases between them. The CDR3 has 15 residues. Germline CDR1 SQVTM, CDR2 ANQGSEA. The CDR3 DNA follows: TGCAGCGTTGTCCTGGTGGGCGTGCCCCTCTACGAGCAGTACTTC. Protein product: CSVVLVGVPLYEQYF.

Written as DNA, the CDR3 is TGCAGTGCTTTAATACGGGGGGCCAAAAACATTCAGTACTTC. This encodes CSALIRGAKNIQYF. The chain uses TRBV20-1 and TRBJ2-4; D is perhaps TRBD2 (6 bases). CDR1 and CDR2 from the germline V gene are DFQATT and SNEGSKA (reference sequence). The CDR3 totals 14 residues. The ends were cut back, 5 bases at V and 1 base at J, with 12 bases in the middle.

This clonotype was observed many times. The V and J genes are TRBV6-6 and TRBJ2-5; no reliable D call. CDR3 size: 14 residues. Trimming left V 6 bases short and J 11 bases short, with 22 bases between. CDR1 and CDR2 from the germline V gene are MNHNY and SVGAGI (reference sequence). Written as DNA, the CDR3 is TGTGCCAGCAGCTATACTCCGCGACTCCCAGAGCAGTACTTC. This codes for CASSYTPRLPEQYF.

J is TRBJ1-5 and V is TRBV29-1, with TRBD1 as a possible D gene (6 bases). The CDR3 sequence is 14 residues long. V was clipped by 4 bases and J by 6 bases, with 16 bases between them. Per germline, CDR1 SQVTM and CDR2 ANQGSEA. CDR3 in amino acids: CSVAGDRDGQPQHF. The CDR3 bases are TGCAGCGTTGCAGGGGATAGGGACGGTCAGCCCCAGCATTTT.

The genes are TRBV7-2 and TRBJ2-5; D could derive from TRBD1 or TRBD2 (6 bases each). Trimming left V 0 bases short and J 7 bases short, with 12 bases between. Germline V gene sequence: CDR1 SGHTA, CDR2 FQGNSA. The CDR3 runs 14 residues. CDR3 residues: CASSLAGGRGTQYF. In DNA form, the CDR3 reads TGTGCCAGCAGCTTAGCGGGGGGCCGGGGGACCCAGTACTTC.

CDR3 in DNA: TGTGCCAGCAGCTTACAGCAGAACACTGAAGCTTTCTTT. This encodes CASSLQQNTEAFF. The genes are TRBV7-3 and TRBJ1-1; D gene unclear. The germline gives CDR1 SGHTA, CDR2 FQGTGA. This CDR3 is built from 13 residues. V dropped 2 bases and J dropped 1 base, with 5 bases sitting between them.

This clonotype has only a few counts. This chain uses TRBV7-6 with TRBJ2-4; 8 nucleotides align to TRBD2. Unmatched junction bases numbered 7, after V lost 0 bases and J lost 3 bases. The CDR3 runs to 17 residues. CDR1 is SGHVS and CDR2 is FNYEAQ in the germline V gene. CDR3 coding DNA: TGTGCCAGCAGCTTAGCCCCTTCACTAGCGGACAAAAACATTCAGTACTTC. Translating gives CASSLAPSLADKNIQYF.

V is TRBV4-1 and J is TRBJ2-7, with TRBD2 identical over 13 bases. The CDR3 has 19 residues. From germline, CDR1 is MGHRA and CDR2 YSYEKL. The ends lost 4 bases at V and 5 bases at J; junction bases unmatched: 17. CDR3 coding DNA: TGCGCCAGCAGCCTCGCCGGGCAGGGTGGGACTAGCGGGATAAACGAGCAGTACTTC. Its protein is CASSLAGQGGTSGINEQYF.

A remark on this clonotype: A much larger clonotype is one base distant, so this may be a read error. The V call is TRBV7-9, the J call TRBJ2-1; D gene ambiguous. The CDR3 has 15 residues. Trimming took 5 bases from V and 2 from J, leaving 13 bases between them. Looked up from germline, CDR1 is SEHNR and CDR2 is FQNEAQ (reference sequence). CDR3 sequence: CASSPRAYPYNEQFF. For the CDR3, the DNA is TGTGCCAGCAGCCCCCGCGCGTACCCCTACAATGAGCAGTTCTTC.

The J gene is TRBJ1-2, the V gene TRBV29-1; D perhaps matches TRBD1 (6 bases). Per the germline V gene, CDR1 is SQVTM and CDR2 is ANQGSEA. Trimming cost V 6 bases and J 4 bases, with 12 bases left between them. There are 12 residues in the CDR3. The CDR3 bases are TGCAGCGTGGACAGCTCCGGCTATGGCTACACCTTC. This codes for CSVDSSGYGYTF. The whole variable domain, remainder taken from reference TRBV29-1 and TRBJ1-2, is SAVISQKPSRDICQRGTSLTIQCQVDSQVTMMFWYRQQPGQSLTLIATANQGSEATYESGFVIDKFPISRPNLTFSTLTVSNMSPEDSSIYLCSVDSSGYGYTFGSGTRLTVV.

This clonotype has a handful of counts. The V and J genes are TRBV19 and TRBJ2-5; possible D gene TRBD2, 6 bases. CDR3 length: 11 residues. Trimming left V 11 bases short and J 2 bases short, with 9 bases between. Germline V CDR1 and CDR2: LNHDA, SQIVND (reference sequence). CDR3 amino acids: CAGRFQETQYF. CDR3 bases: TGTGCCGGGAGGTTTCAAGAGACCCAGTACTTC.

The rearrangement uses TRBV13 and TRBJ2-4; 10 bases map to TRBD2. The CDR3 loop spans 16 amino acids. Germline CDR1 reads PRHDT; CDR2 reads FYEKMQ (reference sequence). The V segment lost 0 bases and the J segment 3 bases; nucleotides outside the gene matches: 2. The CDR3 sequence: CASSLGTSGCKNIQYF. The CDR3 nucleotides are TGTGCCAGCAGCTTAGGGACTAGCGGGTGCAAAAACATTCAGTACTTC.

The V and J genes are TRBV7-3 and TRBJ2-1; no clear D. The CDR3 spans 13 residues. V dropped 1 base and J dropped 5 bases, with 6 bases sitting between them. The V gene's germline CDR1 is SGHTA and CDR2 FQGTGA. The CDR3: CASSLRSDNEQFF. The CDR3 region has the DNA TGTGCCAGCAGCTTAAGGTCTGACAATGAGCAGTTCTTC.

The table lists this clonotype with a count of one. This chain uses TRBV7-2 with TRBJ2-5, with D tentatively TRBD2 (6 bases). Per germline, CDR1 SGHTA and CDR2 FQGNSA. The germline V and J ends were trimmed by 2 bases and 2 bases, with 9 bases remaining between them. CDR3 size: 14 residues. The CDR3 sequence is CASSLFRGQETQYF. CDR3 coding DNA: TGTGCCAGCAGCTTATTCCGGGGGCAAGAGACCCAGTACTTC.

The table lists this clonotype with a few counts. This chain uses TRBV29-1 with TRBJ2-7, with D possibly called TRBD1 or TRBD2 (5 bases each). This CDR3 spans 12 amino acids. Germline values: CDR1 SQVTM, CDR2 ANQGSEA. With 6 bases removed from V and 0 bases from J, the gap between germline ends came to 9 bases. This chain's CDR3 is CSVHGGSYEQYF. In nucleotides, the CDR3 is TGCAGCGTCCATGGGGGCTCCTACGAGCAGTACTTC.

This clonotype has a handful of counts. The chain carries TRBV7-9 and TRBJ2-6, with D hard to call. This CDR3 contains 15 residues. V shed 3 bases and J shed 1 base, with 7 bases lying between them. Germline CDR1 and CDR2: SEHNR and FQNEAQ (reference sequence). The CDR3 spells CASSFLVSGANVLTF. The CDR3 bases are TGTGCCAGCAGCTTCTTAGTTTCTGGGGCCAACGTCCTGACTTTC.

This clonotype came up a few times. This chain joins TRBV5-4 and TRBJ1-3, with no clear D. The V and J ends lost 0 bases and 0 bases respectively, with 13 bases between them. Germline V gene data show CDR1 as SGHNT and CDR2 as YYREEE (reference sequence). CDR3 size: 17 residues. This CDR3 reads CASSLDYGPSSGNTIYF. The CDR3 DNA is TGTGCCAGCAGCTTGGATTACGGCCCTAGCTCTGGAAACACCATATATTTT.

This rearrangement joins TRBV7-8 to TRBJ2-7; TRBD1 might be the D (6 bases). The CDR3 is made up of 15 amino acids. CDR1 is SGHVS and CDR2 is FQNEAQ in the germline V gene. V was cut by 1 base and J by 2 bases, with 12 bases left in between. CDR3 nucleotides: TGTGCCAGCAGCTTAGAAGGGGACACTCCCTACGAGCAGTACTTC. Translating gives CASSLEGDTPYEQYF.

The chain couples TRBV12-3 or TRBV12-4 to TRBJ2-1; D remains ambiguous. Trimming took off 6 bases at V and 9 bases at J, with 12 bases between the two ends. This CDR3 is built from 12 residues. CDR3 sequence reads: CASRPIDREQFF. In DNA form, the CDR3 reads TGTGCCAGCAGGCCCATAGATCGTGAGCAGTTCTTC.

This clonotype appeared a few times. CDR3 protein: CASSFSGGTYEQYF. The CDR3 DNA follows: TGTGCCAGCAGTTTTAGCGGGGGGACCTACGAGCAGTACTTC. The gene calls are TRBV28 and TRBJ2-7; TRBD2 matches at 10 bases. The CDR3 runs to 14 residues. Germline V gives CDR1 MDHEN, CDR2 SYDVKM. Trimming removed 3 bases from V and 2 bases from J; junction bases left unmatched: 1.

The table lists this clonotype with a few counts. The J gene is TRBJ2-7, the V gene TRBV10-3, with 13 bases identical to TRBD2. Germline-derived CDR1 and CDR2 are ENHRY and SYGVKD. With V trimmed by 11 bases and J by 4 bases, 8 bases remained unmatched. The CDR3 loop spans 14 amino acids. CDR3 DNA: TGTGCCTCGGGGCTGACTAGCGGGGGGTACGAGCAGTACTTC. Its translation: CASGLTSGGYEQYF.

A few counts support this clonotype. This chain links TRBV7-8 with TRBJ1-4, with D maybe TRBD1 (5 bases). The CDR3 loop spans 15 amino acids. V lost 1 base and J 6 bases, leaving 12 bases between the germline ends. Germline V gene data show CDR1 as SGHVS and CDR2 as FQNEAQ. The CDR3 DNA reads as TGTGCCAGCAGCTTAGTCGGGACGGTCGATGAAAAACTGTTTTTT. This gives the protein CASSLVGTVDEKLFF.

The chain couples TRBV7-9 to TRBJ1-2; 7 positions match TRBD1. The CDR3 totals 17 residues. V gave up 5 bases and J gave up 4 bases; unmatched junction bases: 16. Per germline, CDR1 SEHNR and CDR2 FQNEAQ (reference sequence). The CDR3 bases are TGTGCCAGCAGCCTAGGTAGGGCCTCAGGGGGGCTCTATGGCTACACCTTC. Its protein is CASSLGRASGGLYGYTF.

This clonotype has a count of ten or more. The V gene is TRBV9, the J gene TRBJ1-1; D remains unclear. Germline CDR1 reads SGDLS; CDR2 reads YYNGEE. CDR3 length equals 14 residues. Trimming shortened V by 4 bases and J by 5 bases, and 15 bases separated the two germline ends. CDR3 coding DNA: TGTGCCAGCAGCACCCGGACGGGAGGTACTGAAGCTTTCTTT. This gives the protein CASSTRTGGTEAFF.

The CDR3 DNA is TGCAGTGCTAGACAGACGGACAGGGCTTTCTTT. Its protein is CSARQTDRAFF. The V call is TRBV20-1, the J call TRBJ1-1, with TRBD1 matching over 7 bases. With V trimmed by 2 bases and J by 11 bases, 5 bases remained unmatched. Germline CDR1 DFQATT, CDR2 SNEGSKA (reference sequence). The CDR3 sequence is 11 residues long.